Listed here is a single TCR beta chain. The germline V gene has CDR1 SEHNR and CDR2 FQNEAQ (reference sequence). Trimming cost V 5 bases and J 11 bases; bases outside gene matches: 11. The CDR3 totals 14 residues. The cohort excluded patients with autoimmune disease history or systemic immunosuppression. The entry originates in a study of OX40 agonist ivuxolimab in advanced cancers. Overall study: Ivuxolimab is an agonistic anti-OX40 (CD134) antibody, and patients were treated with it. Of the participants, more than 35% had some prior anti-PD-1, anti-PD-L1 or anti-CTLA-4 therapy, which was allowed. At doses from 0.01 to 10 mg/kg, patients were given intravenous ivuxolimab every 2 weeks.

Assay used: immunoSEQ multiplex PCR; TCRdb lists only in-frame clones, some missing. This sample has approximately 70,000 clones, with about nine tenths found just once. This clonotype originated in an adult with an advanced solid tumor such as melanoma, head and neck, liver or kidney cancer. The sample consisted of CD4+ or CD8+ T cells sorted from blood, taken in a trial of the OX40 agonist ivuxolimab. This chain connects TRBV7-9 to TRBJ1-1; 10 bases are a match to TRBD1. In DNA form, the CDR3 reads TGTGCCAGCAGCCCGACAGGGGGCTTTTTCTGGGCTTTCTTT. Translating gives CASSPTGGFFWAFF.